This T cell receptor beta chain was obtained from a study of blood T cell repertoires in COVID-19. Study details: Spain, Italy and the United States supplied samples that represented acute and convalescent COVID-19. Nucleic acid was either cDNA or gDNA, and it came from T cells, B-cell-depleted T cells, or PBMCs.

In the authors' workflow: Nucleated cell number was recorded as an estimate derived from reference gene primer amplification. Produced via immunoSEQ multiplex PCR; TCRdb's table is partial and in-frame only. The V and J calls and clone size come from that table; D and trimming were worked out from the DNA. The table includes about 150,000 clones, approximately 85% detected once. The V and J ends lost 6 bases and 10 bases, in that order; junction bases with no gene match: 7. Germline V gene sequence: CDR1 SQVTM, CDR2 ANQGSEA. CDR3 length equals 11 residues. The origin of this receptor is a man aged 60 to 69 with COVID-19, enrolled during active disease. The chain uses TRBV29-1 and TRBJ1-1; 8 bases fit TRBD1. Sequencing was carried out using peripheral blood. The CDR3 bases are TGCAGCGTAGGGACAGGCTCTGGAGCTTTCTTT. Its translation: CSVGTGSGAFF.